The following is a TCR beta chain sequence with its context. What it recognizes is unknown. This sample is part of a study of cytomegalovirus exposure and HLA in healthy donors. Study results and caveats: TCR association rates varied by HLA locus in a later analysis, with DRB1 highest and HLA-C lowest.

PCR was performed using 60 Vbeta and 13 Jbeta primers. The repertoire was sequenced with immunoSEQ multiplex PCR; TCRdb's copy has only in-frame clones and lacks some. The profile shows about 160,000 clones, under 75% of them singletons. The germline V gene encodes CDR1 LNHDA and CDR2 SQIVND (reference sequence). The CDR3 covers 14 residues. V was clipped by 4 bases and J by 5 bases; unmatched bases: 4. The sequencing input was PBMCs. The rearrangement uses TRBV19 and TRBJ1-1; 10 bases align to TRBD1. The clonotype comes from a woman aged 55-70 years in good health and CMV-seropositive. CDR3 DNA sequence: TGTGCCAGTAGTACCGGGACAGGGGTTACTGAAGCTTTCTTT. This gives the protein CASSTGTGVTEAFF.